This T cell receptor (beta chain) was sequenced for a study of blood T cells in healthy people across ages. Findings of the study overall: Among T cells, TCR beta diversity per million cells dropped roughly linearly as age rose.

Trimming pared 2 bases from V and 2 bases from J, leaving 6 bases between. The CDR3 contains 13 residues. The germline CDR1 and CDR2 sequences are KGHSH and LQKENI. For the second PCR, which ran for about 7 to 12 cycles, a sample-barcoded 5' primer and a J-beta primer mix were used. TCRdb analysed the 5' RACE reads with MiXCR anew, one entry per CDR3 protein. The table records roughly 800,000 distinct CDR3 sequences, 25% of them present only once. For this clonotype: Its antigen remains unidentified.

In addition, the sample was reused for a study of T cells of mothers and their children. That work states: Inherited differences only slightly affect thymic shaping of TCR recombination output.

The sample taken for sequencing was blood. The J gene is TRBJ1-2, the V gene TRBV18, with unresolved D. The receptor comes from a boy aged 10-17 years in good health. The CDR3 DNA is TGTGCCAGCTCACCAAACGAGAACTATGGCTACACCTTC. This sequence encodes CASSPNENYGYTF.